This entry is about one T cell receptor (beta chain). Antigen specificity is unknown. This record comes from a study of CD8 T cells in ankylosing spondylitis. Study-wide findings and caveats: Characteristic, it appeared, of ankylosing spondylitis blood was a TCR beta motif of seven or eight highly homologous variants. With a CD8+ phenotype, disease-linked clones were relatively rare in peripheral blood. As reported, disease-linked clones showed significant enrichment in matched ankylosing spondylitis synovial fluid. Several of the motif variants were reported before in synovial fluid and blood from reactive arthritis.

The V gene's germline CDR1 is SNHLY and CDR2 FYNNEI. Between the trimmed V and J ends, which lost 7 bases and 4 bases, there was a span of 9 bases. The CDR3 sequence is 12 residues long. Researchers built TCR beta libraries using quantitative 5'-RACE with molecular barcodes. TCRdb reprocessed the 5' RACE reads via MiXCR and lists one record per CDR3 protein. The repertoire consists of some 400,000 distinct CDR3 sequences, with approximately 20% occurring once and the leading ten covering about 17%. The specimen was blood, either unsorted or a sorted T cell fraction (not recorded which). The clonotype originates from a male donor with ankylosing spondylitis. The V and J genes are TRBV2 and TRBJ2-3; D unclear. The DNA of the CDR3 is TGTGCCAGCAATTTGGTGGCAGATACGCAGTATTTT. Its protein product is CASNLVADTQYF. The full variable domain, its missing parts supplied by reference TRBV2 and TRBJ2-3, is EPEVTQTPSHQVTQMGQEVILRCVPISNHLYFYWYRQILGQKVEFLVSFYNNEISEKSEIFDDQFSVERPDGSNFTLKIRSTKLEDSAMYFCASNLVADTQYFGPGTRLTVL.